The clone carrying this TCR beta chain occurred many times. Its antigen remains unknown. Researchers took RNA transcripts and amplified TCR beta CDR3 regions from them. The workflow started with a first-round RT-PCR run with HTBI primers and then moved on to a second-round multiplex PCR. One entry per CDR3 protein results from TCRdb running MiXCR on the multiplex PCR reads. The sample has 200,000 to 250,000 distinct CDR3 sequences, under 30% seen once; the top ten hold approximately 9%. This entry belongs to a study of Graves' ophthalmopathy and Graves' hyperthyroidism. The study's findings and limits: Progression of ophthalmopathy was predicted by the model with about 68% sensitivity and roughly 78% specificity. Blood also carried most expanded thyroid clonotypes exceeding 0.001 frequency.

With V trimmed by 1 base and J by 3 bases, 3 bases remained unmatched. The CDR3 is 15 amino acids. CDR1 is SGHTA, CDR2 FQGNSA, per germline. Other autoimmune diseases, uncontrolled infections, pregnancy and lactation each led to patient exclusion. Thyroid ultrasound, orbital computed tomography, TRAb, serum thyroxine and clinical symptoms formed the basis of diagnosis. Specimen: peripheral blood. This receptor was identified in a man aged 50 to 60 with Graves' ophthalmopathy. This chain joins TRBV7-2 and TRBJ2-7; 10 nucleotides line up with TRBD2. The CDR3 here is CASSLELAGNYEQYF. In nucleotides, the CDR3 is TGTGCCAGCAGCTTAGAACTAGCGGGGAACTACGAGCAGTACTTC.